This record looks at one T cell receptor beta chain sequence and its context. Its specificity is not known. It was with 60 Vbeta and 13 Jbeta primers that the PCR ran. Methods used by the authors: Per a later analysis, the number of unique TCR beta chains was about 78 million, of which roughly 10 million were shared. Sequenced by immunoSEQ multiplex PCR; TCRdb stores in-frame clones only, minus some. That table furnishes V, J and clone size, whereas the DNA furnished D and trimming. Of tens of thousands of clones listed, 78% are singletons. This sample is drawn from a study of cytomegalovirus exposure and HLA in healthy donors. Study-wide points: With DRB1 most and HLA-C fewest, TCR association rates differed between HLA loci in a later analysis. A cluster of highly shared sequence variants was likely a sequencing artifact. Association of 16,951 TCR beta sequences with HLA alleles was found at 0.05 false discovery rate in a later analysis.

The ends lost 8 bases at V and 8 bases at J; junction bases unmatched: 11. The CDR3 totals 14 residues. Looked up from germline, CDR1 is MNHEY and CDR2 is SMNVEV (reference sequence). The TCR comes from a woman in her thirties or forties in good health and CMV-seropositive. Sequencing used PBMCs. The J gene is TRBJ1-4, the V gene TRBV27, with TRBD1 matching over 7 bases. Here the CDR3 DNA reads TGTGCCAGCGGTTCCGACAGGGAGCGAGAAAAACTGTTTTTT. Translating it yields CASGSDREREKLFF.